This TCR beta chain was retrieved from a study of spatial heterogeneity in lung cancer (dated by TCRdb to between 2018 and 2021). Describing the broader study: Beta-chain transcripts were consistently detected in greater numbers than alpha-chain transcripts, which likely reflects a higher abundance of beta-chain transcripts. In the raw uncorrected reads, each unique combination of TCR and UMI appeared more than ten times on average. In non-small cell lung cancer, the study made a quantitative comparison of TCR alpha and beta repertoires among multiple tumor regions, matched nontumor lung and blood. The study linked features of the TCR repertoire to counts of nonsynonymous mutations, which were determined by whole-exome sequencing of tumor tissue. Both alpha and beta chains were TCR-sequenced in samples taken at surgery, namely 220 tumor regions, around 64 matched nontumor lung samples and 55 to 60 PBMC samples. The paper's findings and limits, for the study overall: Additional single-cell paired TCR alpha and beta sequencing was considered necessary to confirm, at a functional level, the hypothesis that regional TCRs recognize regional mutations. Ubiquitous expanded tumor TCRs were found in blood more often at tumor resection than at routine follow-up.

The library was prepared using 5' RACE. The run used a NextSeq 500. The TCR library protocol attached a unique molecular identifier to each TCR cDNA molecule to allow correction of PCR and sequencing errors. The source study handled its data this way. TCR identification, UMI-based error correction and CDR3 extraction were all carried out with Decombinator tools. Expanded TCRs were defined as those above a frequency of 2 per 1,000, corresponding to the top 1% of the tumor frequency distribution. Each repertoire was subsampled 100 times to 5,000 TCRs, after which Renyi diversity was computed with the R vegan package. CDR3 similarity networks were built from amino acid triplet string-kernel similarity, connecting CDR3s with pairwise similarity above 0.82. The public reads were reprocessed in TCRdb via fastp at Q25 and MiXCR, keeping in-frame beta chains. Every distinct CDR3 protein forms one entry, paired with its most common genes and DNA. The V and J calls shown here were made by TCRdb, not taken from the authors' results. In all, the sample holds over 90,000 distinct CDR3 sequences, and approximately 8.9% of those were seen once. 6.5% to 8.5% of the sample is held by the ten biggest clonotypes.

Trimming costs V 6 bases and J 4 bases, and their ends lie 1 base apart. Looking up the germline V gene yields CDR1 SQVTM and CDR2 ANQGSEA. Its CDR3 holds 10 amino acids, cysteine through phenylalanine. The entry retains the CDR3 DNA only, 30 bases that are in frame from base 1. The time point label on this specimen signifies: sample taken at primary tumor resection. Without any cell sorting, TCR sequencing was performed on whole RNA extracted either from tumor and nontumor lung tissue or from cryopreserved PBMC samples. Donors were some 78 patients with early-stage, untreated non-small cell lung cancer from the lung TRACERx cohort. Only patients for whom sufficient RNA was available from at least two tumor regions were selected for TCR sequencing. This clonotype was counted only a few times. The antigen it recognizes is unknown. No clone much larger than this one lies a single base away; base qualities are absent.

The chain joins TRBV29-1 to TRBJ2-6; the D gene is not confidently resolved. This TCR was recovered from a male donor with early-stage non-small cell lung cancer. The source was PBMCs, collected at surgery. The CDR3 has the sequence CSVGANVLTF. The nucleotides read TGCAGCGTCGGGGCCAACGTCCTGACTTTC.